Following are 32 T cell receptor beta chains from one sample sequenced in a study of shared clonotypes between healthy human individuals. TCRdb's copy holds only in-frame clones and misses some; the assay was immunoSEQ multiplex PCR. The sample has about 600,000 clones, around three quarters seen once. The material sequenced was PBMCs. Every receptor here comes from a woman between 35 and 50 years old in good health. Some clones in this sample may be carry-over from other donors' samples.

The gene calls are TRBV5-1 and TRBJ2-1; 8 bases map to TRBD1. Trimming took 4 bases from V and 6 from J; bases not matched to a gene: 9. The CDR3 has 15 residues. CDR1 is SGHRS, CDR2 YFSETQ, per germline. The CDR3 bases are TGCGCCAGCAGCCAGTTCCGAACAGGGGGCAATGAGCAGTTCTTC. Residues: CASSQFRTGGNEQFF.

The rearrangement joins TRBV27 to TRBJ1-2, with D possibly TRBD1 on 5 matching bases. Trimming pared 5 bases from V and 7 bases from J, leaving 8 bases between. CDR1 is MNHEY, CDR2 SMNVEV, per germline (reference sequence). There are 11 residues in the CDR3. The CDR3 loop reads CASSRGGGYTF. The CDR3 bases are TGTGCCAGCAGTCGGGGGGGTGGCTACACCTTC.

This sequence joins TRBV7-2 and TRBJ2-2; D remains ambiguous. This CDR3 comprises 12 residues. Germline V CDR1 and CDR2: SGHTA, FQGNSA. The V end lost 5 bases, the J end lost 4 bases, and 5 bases lay between the germline ends. CDR3 sequence reads: CASSRVTGELFF. In nucleotides, the CDR3 is TGTGCCAGCAGCCGAGTCACCGGGGAGCTGTTTTTT.

This clone came up many times. The chain has TRBV2 and TRBJ1-1; no firm D call. This CDR3 is 16 amino acids long. V lost 7 bases and J lost 1, with 19 bases in between. CDR1 is SNHLY, CDR2 FYNNEI, per germline. CDR3 DNA: TGTGCCAGCAAGGAAACGAATACAGCACCGAACACTGAAGCTTTCTTT. Residues: CASKETNTAPNTEAFF.

V gene TRBV28 combines with J gene TRBJ1-2; perhaps TRBD1 as D (5 bases). Germline-derived CDR1 and CDR2 are MDHEN and SYDVKM. V was pared by 6 bases and J by 8 bases, with 19 bases between. The CDR3 contains 14 residues. The CDR3 spells CASRGTGIVRGYTF. CDR3 coding DNA: TGTGCCAGCAGGGGGACTGGGATCGTAAGAGGCTACACCTTC.

Concerning this clone: Relative to the germline gene, one junction end is altered; a read error may explain this. The chain employs TRBV14 and TRBJ2-5; no clear D. The CDR3 is 15 residues long. Germline V gene data show CDR1 as SGHDN and CDR2 as FVKESK. CDR3 bases: TGTGCCAGCAGCCAAGCCTACGGACGACAAGAGAGCCAGTACTTC. It translates to CASSQAYGRQESQYF.

The CDR3 DNA reads as TGTGCCAGCAGCGGATCGGGACAGGGGGCGCGGGAGCAGTACTTC. Protein sequence: CASSGSGQGAREQYF. This rearrangement joins TRBV7-9 to TRBJ2-7, with 12 nucleotides matching TRBD1. The J segment lost 7 bases and the V segment lost 5 bases, leaving 9 bases of the junction unmatched. Germline CDR1 and CDR2: SEHNR and FQNEAQ (reference sequence). CDR3 length equals 15 residues.

This clone was seen a handful of times. This chain uses TRBV27 with TRBJ1-1; 9 nucleotides line up with TRBD1. V shed 6 bases and J 4 bases; nucleotides not matched to a gene: 6. Germline V lookup: CDR1 MNHEY, CDR2 SMNVEV (reference sequence). The CDR3 has 14 residues. CDR3 amino acids: CASSRTGVGTEAFF. The CDR3 nucleotides read TGTGCCAGCAGCCGGACAGGGGTGGGCACTGAAGCTTTCTTT.

The V gene is TRBV19, the J gene TRBJ2-7; D is unresolved. The CDR3 covers 15 residues. Trimming left V 1 base short and J 5 bases short, with 15 bases between. Germline CDR1 LNHDA, CDR2 SQIVND (reference sequence). CDR3 region: CASSIAGPPGDEQYF. CDR3 DNA: TGTGCCAGTAGTATAGCCGGGCCCCCTGGGGACGAGCAGTACTTC.

This chain links TRBV5-1 with TRBJ2-1; 14 bases line up with TRBD2. Germline assignment: CDR1 SGHRS and CDR2 YFSETQ. After removal of 4 bases from V and 6 bases from J, the junction contained 3 bases not matched to a gene. The CDR3 covers 15 residues. CDR3 in DNA: TGCGCCAGCAGCCCGGGACTAGCGGGAGTCAATGAGCAGTTCTTC. Protein: CASSPGLAGVNEQFF.

This clone was detected once. The DNA of the CDR3 is TGTGCCAGCAGCGGTCAGGGGAGCGAAAAACTGTTTTTT. Its protein is CASSGQGSEKLFF. The gene calls are TRBV9 and TRBJ1-4; D might be TRBD1 (6 bases). Looked up from germline, CDR1 is SGDLS and CDR2 is YYNGEE. V lost 3 bases to trimming and J lost 8 bases, with 11 bases between them. CDR3 size: 13 residues.

This clone was detected a few times. This CDR3 is also generated by other DNA sequences in the sample. The chain employs TRBV5-4 and TRBJ1-2; 7 bases fit TRBD1. The V gene end was trimmed by 3 bases and the J gene end by 2 bases; junction bases not matched to a gene: 4. The CDR3 is 14 residues long. Per the germline V gene, CDR1 is SGHNT and CDR2 is YYREEE (reference sequence). CDR3 residues: CASSSPTGNYGYTF. Here the CDR3 DNA reads TGTGCCAGCAGCTCCCCGACAGGGAACTATGGCTACACCTTC. Filled out from reference TRBV5-4 and TRBJ1-2, the complete variable domain reads ETGVTQSPTHLIKTRGQQVTLRCSSQSGHNTVSWYQQALGQGPQFIFQYYREEENGRGNFPPRFSGLQFPNYSSELNVNALELDDSALYLCASSSPTGNYGYTFGSGTRLTVV.

This clone has only one observation. The rearrangement links TRBV19 to TRBJ2-7; 11 bases line up with TRBD1. CDR1 is LNHDA and CDR2 is SQIVND in the germline V gene (reference sequence). This CDR3 spans 15 amino acids. The ends lost 2 bases at V and 4 bases at J; junction bases unmatched: 4. CDR3 residues: CASSIPGQGAYEQYF. As DNA, the CDR3 is TGTGCCAGTAGTATACCTGGACAGGGGGCGTACGAGCAGTACTTC. Full variable domain (outside the CDR3, taken from reference TRBV19 and TRBJ2-7): DGGITQSPKYLFRKEGQNVTLSCEQNLNHDAMYWYRQDPGQGLRLIYYSQIVNDFQKGDIAEGYSVSREKKESFPLTVTSAQKNPTAFYLCASSIPGQGAYEQYFGPGTRLTVT.

Many counts were recorded for this clone. This same CDR3 is encoded by further DNA sequences in the sample. The rearrangement joins TRBV7-9 to TRBJ1-3; no reliable D call. The CDR3 is made up of 13 amino acids. Per the germline V gene, CDR1 is SEHNR and CDR2 is FQNEAQ (reference sequence). V lost 1 base and J lost 2, with 3 bases in between. The CDR3 sequence is CASSLGTGNTIYF. CDR3 sequence (DNA): TGTGCCAGCAGCTTAGGGACTGGAAACACCATATATTTT.

This clone was recorded once. The chain employs TRBV2 and TRBJ2-3; TRBD2 matches 9 bases. The germline V gene has CDR1 SNHLY and CDR2 FYNNEI. The CDR3 totals 17 residues. The DNA of the CDR3 is TGTGCACGACAGTTAGGGGCTAGCGGGACGTACACAGATACGCAGTATTTT. Protein product: CARQLGASGTYTDTQYF.

This chain connects TRBV7-9 to TRBJ2-2; 7 nucleotides align to TRBD2. The CDR3 loop spans 13 amino acids. Germline lookup yields CDR1 SEHNR and CDR2 FQNEAQ (reference sequence). J lost 6 bases, V lost 4 bases, and 2 bases had no gene match. The CDR3 nucleotides are TGTGCCAGCAGCTCGGGGAGGGCCGGGGAGCTGTTTTTT. Amino acid sequence: CASSSGRAGELFF. The full variable domain, rest sourced from reference TRBV7-9 and TRBJ2-2, is DTGVSQNPRHKITKRGQNVTFRCDPISEHNRLYWYRQTLGQGPEFLTYFQNEAQLEKSRLLSDRFSAERPKGSFSTLEIQRTEQGDSAMYLCASSSGRAGELFFGEGSRLTVL.

The chain couples TRBV7-2 to TRBJ2-3; D is unresolved. Germline CDR1 SGHTA, CDR2 FQGNSA. This CDR3 is 14 amino acids long. V was pared by 5 bases and J by 4 bases, with 13 bases between. This chain's CDR3 is CASSPARMADTQYF. The DNA for the CDR3 is TGTGCCAGCAGCCCGGCGAGGATGGCAGATACGCAGTATTTT.

J is TRBJ2-7 and V is TRBV5-1, with D perhaps matching TRBD1 or TRBD2 (5 bases each). With 4 bases removed from V and 2 bases from J, the gap between germline ends came to 19 bases. There are 16 residues in the CDR3. Germline CDR1 SGHRS, CDR2 YFSETQ. The CDR3 is CASSPPRDAFTYEQYF. For the CDR3, the DNA is TGCGCCAGCAGCCCCCCCCGGGACGCCTTTACCTACGAGCAGTACTTC.

The rearrangement links TRBV7-3 to TRBJ2-1; possible D gene TRBD2, 6 bases. CDR3 length equals 14 residues. Trimming stripped 0 bases from V and 7 bases from J, with 10 bases between. Germline CDR1 SGHTA, CDR2 FQGTGA. CDR3 in DNA: TGTGCCAGCAGCTTAACGGGGCTAGCGAATGAGCAGTTCTTC. It specifies CASSLTGLANEQFF.

The chain couples TRBV5-1 to TRBJ2-7, with 8 bases fitting TRBD1. The V gene's germline CDR1 is SGHRS and CDR2 YFSETQ. This CDR3 region has 15 residues. J gave up 0 bases and V 2 bases, and 4 bases lay outside the gene matches. CDR3 DNA sequence: TGCGCCAGCAGCTTACAGGGGGGCAGCTCCTACGAGCAGTACTTC. It yields the protein CASSLQGGSSYEQYF.

This chain connects TRBV27 to TRBJ2-2, with D tentatively TRBD1 (5 bases). This CDR3 is 17 amino acids long. The ends were cut back, 2 bases at V and 2 bases at J, with 15 bases in the middle. Germline values: CDR1 MNHEY, CDR2 SMNVEV (reference sequence). CDR3 nucleotide sequence: TGTGCCAGCAGTTTAAAATACAGGAGCCCAAACACCGGGGAGCTGTTTTTT. Protein sequence: CASSLKYRSPNTGELFF.

This chain uses TRBV10-3 with TRBJ1-4; TRBD1 matches at 10 bases. The ends lost 10 bases at V and 6 bases at J; junction bases unmatched: 8. Germline-derived CDR1 and CDR2 are ENHRY and SYGVKD. This CDR3 contains 14 residues. CDR3 bases: TGTGCCACGACACCGGGACAGGGGTATGAAAAACTGTTTTTT. Its translation: CATTPGQGYEKLFF.

The rearrangement joins TRBV14 to TRBJ2-3; TRBD2 might be the D (6 bases). This CDR3 has 15 amino acids. V was shortened by 4 bases and J by 2 bases, with 13 bases between the two germline ends. Germline V lookup: CDR1 SGHDN, CDR2 FVKESK. Written as DNA, the CDR3 is TGTGCCAGCAGCCGGCCGGGACTCTCCACAGATACGCAGTATTTT. It encodes CASSRPGLSTDTQYF.

As regards this clone: Given a much more abundant clone one base away, this may be a read error. V is TRBV6-4 and J is TRBJ2-1; a weak D match, TRBD1 (6 bases). CDR1 is MRHNA, CDR2 SNTAGT, per germline. Trimming removed 4 bases at V and 6 bases at J, with 7 bases between. This CDR3 comprises 12 residues. DNA of the CDR3: TGTGCCAGCAGTGGGGACACCAATGAGCAGTTCTTC. Protein product: CASSGDTNEQFF.

On this clone itself: At one end the junction does not follow the germline gene, possibly because of a read error. The rearrangement uses TRBV7-7 and TRBJ1-3; D gene ambiguous. Germline V gene lookup returns CDR1 SSHAT and CDR2 FNYEAQ (reference sequence). The CDR3 runs to 15 residues. The chain's CDR3 is CASSQTRDSGNTIYF. The CDR3 nucleotides read TGTGCTAGCAGCCAGACAAGAGACTCTGGAAACACCATATATTTT.

This clone was detected many times. The genes are TRBV29-1 and TRBJ1-1; no reliable D call. Looked up from germline, CDR1 is SQVTM and CDR2 is ANQGSEA. The CDR3 is made up of 13 amino acids. V dropped 1 base and J dropped 0 bases, with 6 bases sitting between them. CDR3 in amino acids: CSVEARLNTEAFF. The CDR3 nucleotides are TGCAGCGTTGAAGCTAGACTGAACACTGAAGCTTTCTTT. Using reference TRBV29-1 and TRBJ1-1 for the parts outside the CDR3, the full variable domain is SAVISQKPSRDICQRGTSLTIQCQVDSQVTMMFWYRQQPGQSLTLIATANQGSEATYESGFVIDKFPISRPNLTFSTLTVSNMSPEDSSIYLCSVEARLNTEAFFGQGTRLTVV.

This rearrangement joins TRBV4-3 to TRBJ1-2; TRBD1 agrees at 9 bases. From germline, CDR1 is LGHNA and CDR2 YSLEER. The CDR3 has 14 amino acids. V was clipped by 4 bases and J by 3 bases; unmatched bases: 3. CDR3 protein: CASSRTGVDYGYTF. CDR3 nucleotide sequence: TGCGCCAGCAGCCGGACAGGGGTCGACTATGGCTACACCTTC.

V and J are TRBV30 and TRBJ2-5; possible D gene TRBD1, 6 bases. The J call may be mistaken, given a closer DNA end match to TRBJ2-7. This CDR3 is 11 amino acids long. Germline assignment: CDR1 GTSNPN and CDR2 SVGIG (reference sequence). CDR3 in amino acids: CASGQSYEQYF. CDR3 nucleotide sequence: TGTGCCTCCGGACAGTCCTACGAGCAGTACTTC.

This chain connects TRBV18 to TRBJ2-7; D may be TRBD2 (5 bases). CDR3 length equals 13 residues. CDR1 KGHSH and CDR2 LQKENI come from the germline V gene. Trimming removed 3 bases from V and 6 bases from J, with 12 bases in between. In nucleotides, the CDR3 is TGTGCCAGCTCACCTTCCCTAGCCCGCGAGCAGTACTTC. The encoded protein is CASSPSLAREQYF.

The chain couples TRBV9 to TRBJ2-2; weak D call: TRBD2 (5 bases). Per the germline V gene, CDR1 is SGDLS and CDR2 is YYNGEE. V was clipped by 4 bases and J by 1 base, with 14 bases between them. This CDR3 is built from 16 residues. In DNA, the CDR3 is TGTGCCAGCAGCCCGATGGTGCGGGTGAACACCGGGGAGCTGTTTTTT. The encoded protein is CASSPMVRVNTGELFF.

The chain links TRBV7-2 to TRBJ1-1, with 7 bases that match TRBD1. The germline V gene has CDR1 SGHTA and CDR2 FQGNSA. This CDR3 spans 15 amino acids. The ends lost 5 bases at V and 3 bases at J; junction bases unmatched: 9. The CDR3 protein is CASSVEQGIDTEAFF. CDR3 in DNA: TGTGCCAGCAGCGTAGAACAGGGGATTGACACTGAAGCTTTCTTT.

The chain is built from TRBV10-2 and TRBJ1-2; 12 bases are shared with TRBD1. Losses at the gene ends were 6 bases for V and 8 bases for J; bases not matched to a gene: 13. The CDR3 runs 16 residues. Germline-derived CDR1 and CDR2 are WSHSY and SAAADI. CDR3 sequence: CASRAPRWGTGGGYTF. As DNA, the CDR3 is TGCGCCAGCAGAGCCCCCCGATGGGGGACAGGGGGCGGCTACACCTTC.